The next 25 T cell receptor beta chains were all read from a single sample in a study of blood T cell repertoires in COVID-19. Sequenced by immunoSEQ multiplex PCR; TCRdb stores in-frame clones only, minus some. The sample has 140,000 to 150,000 clones; around four fifths are singletons. Material: peripheral blood. These TCRs come from a human donor in a cohort sampled during active COVID-19.

The J gene is TRBJ2-2, the V gene TRBV7-9; 8 bases are shared with TRBD1. This CDR3 spans 16 amino acids. The V and J ends lost 6 bases and 4 bases, in that order; junction bases with no gene match: 10. CDR1 is SEHNR and CDR2 is FQNEAQ in the germline V gene (reference sequence). CDR3 protein: CASRDGDRFITGELFF. The CDR3 DNA is TGTGCCAGCAGGGATGGGGACAGGTTCATCACCGGGGAGCTGTTTTTT.

The chain has TRBV6-6 and TRBJ2-1, with D possibly being TRBD2 (6 bases). This CDR3 comprises 16 residues. Germline V gene lookup returns CDR1 MNHNY and CDR2 SVGAGI (reference sequence). V lost 2 bases and J 2 bases, leaving 13 bases between the germline ends. The DNA for the CDR3 is TGTGCCAGCAGTTACAGACTAGAGTTTCCCTACAATGAGCAGTTCTTC. It encodes CASSYRLEFPYNEQFF.

The genes are TRBV13 and TRBJ2-7; D remains unclear. V was shortened by 6 bases and J by 0 bases, with 15 bases between the two germline ends. The CDR3 runs 15 residues. Germline V gene data show CDR1 as PRHDT and CDR2 as FYEKMQ (reference sequence). This chain's CDR3 is CASSFRSLSSYEQYF. The CDR3 bases are TGTGCCAGCAGTTTTAGGAGCTTAAGCTCCTACGAGCAGTACTTC.

This clone appeared once. This sequence joins TRBV6-6 and TRBJ1-5; D is uncertain. Between the trimmed V and J ends, which lost 7 bases and 1 base, there was a span of 17 bases. Germline values: CDR1 MNHNY, CDR2 SVGAGI (reference sequence). The CDR3 is 16 residues long. CDR3 protein: CASTARGAGSNQPQHF. DNA for the CDR3: TGTGCCAGCACCGCACGAGGAGCGGGGAGCAATCAGCCCCAGCATTTT.

This chain links TRBV3-1 (or the pseudogene TRBV3-2) with TRBJ1-2; TRBD1 aligns across 9 bases. Per germline, CDR1 LGHDT and CDR2 YNNKEL (reference sequence). The CDR3 is 14 residues long. With 4 bases clipped from V and 7 bases from J, the junction kept 7 bases outside the gene matches. The chain's CDR3 is CASSPRTGGCGYTF. The DNA of the CDR3 is TGTGCCAGCAGCCCGAGAACAGGGGGCTGTGGCTACACCTTC.

This chain uses TRBV3-1 (or the pseudogene TRBV3-2) with TRBJ2-1; 9 bases match TRBD2. The germline V gene encodes CDR1 LGHDT and CDR2 YNNKEL (reference sequence). Unmatched junction bases numbered 7, after V lost 0 bases and J lost 7 bases. The CDR3 covers 16 residues. The CDR3 coding sequence is TGTGCCAGCAGCCAAGAGGGCGGGGGGGCCTGGAATGAGCAGTTCTTC. Translated: CASSQEGGGAWNEQFF.

This chain connects TRBV15 to TRBJ1-2, with D uncertain. The germline V and J ends were trimmed by 5 bases and 8 bases, with 12 bases remaining between them. Germline lookup yields CDR1 LNHNV and CDR2 YYDKDF (reference sequence). This CDR3 contains 12 residues. This CDR3 reads CATSPTWPGYTF. For the CDR3, the DNA is TGTGCCACCAGCCCCACCTGGCCGGGCTACACCTTC.

This chain uses TRBV6-2 or TRBV6-3 with TRBJ1-1, with D perhaps matching TRBD1 (5 bases). Per the germline V gene, CDR1 is MNHEY and CDR2 is SVGEGT. CDR3 length: 15 residues. V dropped 3 bases and J dropped 5 bases, with 16 bases sitting between them. The CDR3 nucleotides are TGTGCCAGCAGTTATAGAGGTCGGGGGGAAACTGAAGCTTTCTTT. Its translation: CASSYRGRGETEAFF.

The J gene is TRBJ2-2, the V gene TRBV3-1 (or the pseudogene TRBV3-2), with D possibly matching TRBD2 (6 bases). CDR3 length equals 14 residues. Looked up from germline, CDR1 is LGHDT and CDR2 is YNNKEL (reference sequence). Trimming took off 2 bases at V and 7 bases at J, with 11 bases between the two ends. The CDR3: CASSQHRGSGELFF. CDR3 nucleotide sequence: TGTGCCAGCAGCCAACATCGGGGGAGCGGGGAGCTGTTTTTT.

The rearrangement uses TRBV15 and TRBJ1-2, with 7 bases aligning to TRBD1. The CDR3 runs 17 residues. Looked up from germline, CDR1 is LNHNV and CDR2 is YYDKDF (reference sequence). Trimming at V came to 0 bases and at J to 6 bases, leaving 13 bases not matched to a gene. The CDR3 sequence is CATSRDRGLTGSHGYTF. DNA of the CDR3: TGTGCCACCAGCAGAGATAGGGGCCTGACAGGGTCTCATGGCTACACCTTC.

The chain uses TRBV6-1 and TRBJ2-1; D remains ambiguous. The V end was cut by 3 bases, the J end by 0 bases, with 6 bases between. Germline V gives CDR1 MNHNS, CDR2 SASEGT. There are 14 residues in the CDR3. The CDR3 DNA is TGTGCCAGCAGTGAGGCCCCCTCCTACAATGAGCAGTTCTTC. Translating gives CASSEAPSYNEQFF.

The rearrangement uses TRBV29-1 and TRBJ1-1, with D possibly TRBD1 on 5 matching bases. The CDR3 is 13 residues long. Trimming took 4 bases from V and 5 from J, leaving 14 bases between them. The germline V gene has CDR1 SQVTM and CDR2 ANQGSEA. CDR3 sequence reads: CSVARQGGTEAFF. In nucleotides, the CDR3 is TGCAGCGTTGCTAGGCAGGGTGGGACTGAAGCTTTCTTT.

The chain links TRBV7-6 to TRBJ2-7; 9 bases agree with TRBD1. Germline V gene lookup returns CDR1 SGHVS and CDR2 FNYEAQ. The ends lost 2 bases at V and 0 bases at J; junction bases unmatched: 2. The CDR3 consists of 15 residues. CDR3 bases: TGTGCCAGCAGCTTATCGGGACAGGGCTCCTACGAGCAGTACTTC. This encodes CASSLSGQGSYEQYF.

The chain has TRBV5-4 and TRBJ2-2; tentatively, D is TRBD1 (6 bases). V lost 0 bases, J lost 3 bases, and 9 bases lay in between. The germline V gene has CDR1 SGHNT and CDR2 YYREEE (reference sequence). This CDR3 contains 15 residues. The CDR3 loop reads CASSLVRGDTGELFF. In DNA form, the CDR3 reads TGTGCCAGCAGCTTGGTCAGGGGTGACACCGGGGAGCTGTTTTTT.

This rearrangement joins TRBV6-5 to TRBJ1-2; D not resolved. The V end lost 2 bases, the J end lost 6 bases, and 10 bases lay between the germline ends. There are 13 residues in the CDR3. Germline V lookup: CDR1 MNHEY, CDR2 SVGAGI. CDR3 nucleotide sequence: TGTGCCAGCAGTTACCCAGCAGGCCATGGCTACACCTTC. Translation gives CASSYPAGHGYTF.

This chain uses TRBV28 with TRBJ1-6; D gene unclear. V lost 5 bases, J lost 7 bases, and 9 bases lay in between. The germline V gene has CDR1 MDHEN and CDR2 SYDVKM. This CDR3 is 13 amino acids long. CDR3 in amino acids: CASSPAANSPLHF. In nucleotides, the CDR3 is TGTGCCAGCAGTCCCGCAGCGAATTCACCCCTCCACTTT. The full variable domain, with the rest looked up from reference TRBV28 and TRBJ1-6, is DVKVTQSSRYLVKRTGEKVFLECVQDMDHENMFWYRQDPGLGLRLIYFSYDVKMKEKGDIPEGYSVSREKKERFSLILESASTNQTSMYLCASSPAANSPLHFGNGTRLTVT.

The CDR3 DNA follows: TGTGCCAGCAGGGGACAGTTCCCTGGAAACACCATATATTTT. Protein sequence: CASRGQFPGNTIYF. The rearrangement joins TRBV6-5 to TRBJ1-3, with TRBD1 identical over 7 bases. Germline-derived CDR1 and CDR2 are MNHEY and SVGAGI. The CDR3 covers 14 residues. V was clipped by 6 bases and J by 2 bases; unmatched bases: 4.

The J gene is TRBJ2-1, the V gene TRBV6-2 or TRBV6-3; TRBD2 might be the D (6 bases). V was cut by 5 bases and J by 7 bases, with 18 bases left in between. The CDR3 runs 15 residues. Germline loops: CDR1 MNHEY, CDR2 SVGEGT. The CDR3 loop is CASSGAGPGGNEQFF. The CDR3 DNA reads TGTGCCAGCAGTGGGGCCGGGCCTGGGGGGAATGAGCAGTTCTTC.

The chain recombines TRBV14 with TRBJ2-5, with TRBD2 matching over 7 bases. The trim removed 1 base at V and 5 bases at J, leaving 7 bases unmatched. Germline CDR1 is SGHDN and CDR2 is FVKESK. The CDR3 sequence is 15 residues long. The CDR3 spells CASSQGLLGGETQYF. CDR3 DNA: TGTGCCAGCAGCCAAGGACTCCTGGGGGGGGAGACCCAGTACTTC.

The chain combines TRBV7-2 with TRBJ1-3; D ambiguous. This CDR3 spans 15 amino acids. The ends were cut back, 2 bases at V and 1 base at J, with 9 bases in the middle. Germline CDR1 reads SGHTA; CDR2 reads FQGNSA. CDR3 sequence: CASSLRFGSGNTIYF. Here the CDR3 DNA reads TGTGCCAGCAGCTTACGGTTTGGTTCTGGAAACACCATATATTTT.

The chain links TRBV7-2 to TRBJ2-5; 10 bases agree with TRBD2. Trimming cost V 5 bases and J 4 bases; bases outside gene matches: 13. Germline V CDR1 and CDR2: SGHTA, FQGNSA. The CDR3 length is 17 residues. In DNA form, the CDR3 reads TGTGCCAGCAGCACCGAACTGCTAGCGGGGGTGGTAGAGACCCAGTACTTC. This translates into CASSTELLAGVVETQYF.

The V call is TRBV6-5, the J call TRBJ2-7, with TRBD1 matching over 8 bases. Germline assignment: CDR1 MNHEY and CDR2 SVGAGI. V was clipped by 6 bases and J by 2 bases; unmatched bases: 6. The CDR3 totals 14 residues. The CDR3 region is CASSVDRDTYEQYF. The CDR3 bases are TGTGCCAGCAGCGTGGACAGGGACACCTACGAGCAGTACTTC.

This sequence joins TRBV6-5 and TRBJ1-4, with D possibly matching TRBD1 (5 bases). Germline V lookup: CDR1 MNHEY, CDR2 SVGAGI. V was shortened by 11 bases and J by 0 bases, with 13 bases between the two germline ends. The CDR3 spans 14 residues. CDR3 sequence (DNA): TGTGCCGGCCGGGGGTCCCCAACTAATGAAAAACTGTTTTTT. Translated, it gives CAGRGSPTNEKLFF.

J is TRBJ1-5 and V is TRBV7-2; TRBD1 is a possible D gene (6 bases). Trimming took off 5 bases at V and 3 bases at J, with 14 bases between the two ends. From germline, CDR1 is SGHTA and CDR2 FQGNSA. The CDR3 spans 15 residues. The CDR3 nucleotides are TGTGCCAGCAGCCCCCAGACAGGAAACAATCAGCCCCAGCATTTT. Translation: CASSPQTGNNQPQHF.

The chain couples TRBV5-6 to TRBJ2-5; D perhaps matches TRBD1 (5 bases). With 4 bases removed from V and 5 bases from J, the gap between germline ends came to 18 bases. Germline lookup yields CDR1 SGHDT and CDR2 YYEEEE. The CDR3 runs 15 residues. The CDR3 DNA reads as TGTGCCAGCAGCAAGGACAAGGGCGTCGTGGAGACCCAGTACTTC. Amino acids: CASSKDKGVVETQYF. Full variable domain (missing parts from reference TRBV5-6 and TRBJ2-5): DAGVTQSPTHLIKTRGQQVTLRCSPKSGHDTVSWYQQALGQGPQFIFQYYEEEERQRGNFPDRFSGHQFPNYSSELNVNALLLGDSALYLCASSKDKGVVETQYFGPGTRLLVL.